This TCR beta chain was sequenced in a study of T cell responses to AZD1222 COVID-19 vaccine (dated by TCRdb to the early 2020s). At the level of the whole study: Because spike-specific TCR depth and breadth did not differ between the two schedules, AZD1222 recipients who got a second dose at roughly 4 weeks were pooled with those who got a second dose at roughly 12 weeks. Enrollment into the trials was organized by age into subgroups of 18-55, 56-69 and 70-plus years, and those subgroups contained around 150, 28 and 57 TCR-sequenced participants, respectively. TCR sequencing was performed for 230 to 250 trial participants, of whom around 200 were given two doses of AZD1222 and approximately 25 were given two doses of MenACWY control vaccine.

The study at large found these results: Because no samples from the day 14 peak response were available, repertoires could be characterized only after the peak T cell response. Participants were mostly white British and included more females than males, and it was suggested by the authors that clonal diversity may have been underestimated. After two AZD1222 doses, both the breadth and the depth of spike-specific TCRs were significantly higher than at day 0 and than in MenACWY recipients. Conclusions about previously exposed vaccinees were limited because only six or seven AZD1222 recipients were SARS-CoV-2 seropositive at baseline. In the small 56-69-year group, the increase in depth fell short of significance, most likely because of low power. Vaccine-associated CD4 TCRs spanned the whole spike protein, with dominant responses in regions 160-218 and 743-854. Nearly half of unique spike-specific TCRs reportedly recognized epitopes outside regions mutated in the B.1.351 and B.1.1.7 variants.

The time point label, as the study defines it: baseline before first vaccination. Vaccinee samples came from UK trials COV001 and COV002, including a single-blind randomized controlled phase 2/3 trial of AZD1222 (ChAdOx1 nCoV-19) in healthy adults. For TCRbeta chain sequencing, PBMC samples from trial participants were taken at day 0 and at day 28 after the second dose. The CDR3 regions of human TCRbeta chains were analyzed by immunosequencing. Per the source publication's procedure: Repertoire TCRs were checked for matches against a reference library of SARS-CoV-2-specific TCRs that had been generated using the MIRA antigen-specificity platform. Breadth meant the fraction of unique TCRs that were SARS-CoV-2-associated, whereas depth meant the fraction of total T cells that were SARS-CoV-2-associated. Using the MIRA data, each spike-specific TCR was mapped to the spike region that the TCR reacts to and placed in a CD4 or CD8 class. Log10-transformed breadth and depth values were compared by one-way ANOVA with Sidak's multiple comparisons tests. The source is immuneACCESS, and TCRdb retained only in-frame sequences with V and J called. Part of the clones is not carried over; for the studies checked, unresolved V genes explain less than half of this, and the remainder is unexplained. V, J and clone size derive from that table, while D and trimming were established from the DNA sequence. The sample contains more than 95,000 clones, about 90% of them found a single time. The ten most abundant clones make up 20% to 25% of the sample.

This clone has a handful of counts. Its antigen remains undetermined. Base-call qualities are not available, and no considerably larger clone is one nucleotide away. The same CDR3 is also encoded by other DNA sequences in this sample. The germline V gene sets CDR1 to SGHVS and CDR2 to FQNEAQ. Trimming removed 0 bases from V and 0 bases from J, leaving 5 bases between the germline ends. From the cysteine up to the phenylalanine, the CDR3 has a length of 14 residues. Of the read, only the CDR3 DNA is kept; its 42 bases are in frame from base 1. Material: peripheral blood, obtained on day 0 of AZD1222 vaccination. The TCR was taken from an adult in good health. Rearrangement joined TRBV7-8 to TRBJ2-5, with the D gene uncertain. Read as DNA, the sequence is TGTGCCAGCAGCTTAGCAGGGAACCAAGAGACCCAGTACTTC. The resulting protein is CASSLAGNQETQYF.